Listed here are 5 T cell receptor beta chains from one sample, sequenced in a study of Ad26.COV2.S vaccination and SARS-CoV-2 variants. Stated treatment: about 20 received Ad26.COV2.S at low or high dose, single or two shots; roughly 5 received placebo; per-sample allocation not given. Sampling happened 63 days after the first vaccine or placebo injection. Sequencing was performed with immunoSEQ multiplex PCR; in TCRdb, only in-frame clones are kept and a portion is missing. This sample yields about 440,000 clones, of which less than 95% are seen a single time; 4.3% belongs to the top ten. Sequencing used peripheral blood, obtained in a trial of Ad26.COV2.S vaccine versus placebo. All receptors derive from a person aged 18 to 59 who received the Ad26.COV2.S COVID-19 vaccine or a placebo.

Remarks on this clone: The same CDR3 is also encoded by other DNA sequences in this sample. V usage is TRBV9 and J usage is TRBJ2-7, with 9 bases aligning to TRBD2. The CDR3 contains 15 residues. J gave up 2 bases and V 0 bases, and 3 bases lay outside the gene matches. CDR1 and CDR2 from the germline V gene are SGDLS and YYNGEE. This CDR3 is CASSVEPSGTYEQYF. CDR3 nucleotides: TGTGCCAGCAGCGTAGAGCCTAGCGGGACCTACGAGCAGTACTTC.

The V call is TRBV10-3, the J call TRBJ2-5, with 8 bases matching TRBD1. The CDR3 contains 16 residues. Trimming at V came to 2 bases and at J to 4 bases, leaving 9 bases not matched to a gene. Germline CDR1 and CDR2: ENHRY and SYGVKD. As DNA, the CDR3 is TGTGCCATCAGTGAGGGCCGGGGACAGGTGAGAGAGACCCAGTACTTC. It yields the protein CAISEGRGQVRETQYF.

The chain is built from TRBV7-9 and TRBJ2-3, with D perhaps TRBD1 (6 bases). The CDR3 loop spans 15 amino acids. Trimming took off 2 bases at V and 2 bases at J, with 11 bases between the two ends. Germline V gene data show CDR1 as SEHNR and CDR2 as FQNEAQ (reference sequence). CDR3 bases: TGTGCCAGCAGCTTAAGACAGGCTGTCACAGATACGCAGTATTTT. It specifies CASSLRQAVTDTQYF. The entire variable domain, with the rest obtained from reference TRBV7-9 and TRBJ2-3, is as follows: DTGVSQNPRHKITKRGQNVTFRCDPISEHNRLYWYRQTLGQGPEFLTYFQNEAQLEKSRLLSDRFSAERPKGSFSTLEIQRTEQGDSAMYLCASSLRQAVTDTQYFGPGTRLTVL.

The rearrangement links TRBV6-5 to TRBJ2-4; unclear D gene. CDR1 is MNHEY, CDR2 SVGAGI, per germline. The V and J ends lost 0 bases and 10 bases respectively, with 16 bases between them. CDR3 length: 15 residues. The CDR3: CASSYSRVIPRIQYF. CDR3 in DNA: TGTGCCAGCAGTTACTCAAGGGTAATCCCGAGGATTCAGTACTTC.

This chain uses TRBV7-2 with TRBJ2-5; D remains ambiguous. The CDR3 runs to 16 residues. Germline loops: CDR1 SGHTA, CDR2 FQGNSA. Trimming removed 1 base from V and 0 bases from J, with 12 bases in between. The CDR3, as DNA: TGTGCCAGCAGCTTAGATCTGCTTCTGTACCAAGAGACCCAGTACTTC. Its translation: CASSLDLLLYQETQYF.